The T cell receptor (beta chain) described here comes from a study of CD8+ T cells in alopecia areata (dated 2018 in TCRdb). At the level of the whole study: The treated patients took part in an open-label pilot trial in which moderate-to-severe alopecia areata was treated with oral tofacitinib at 5 to 10 mg twice daily. Clonality in the scalp was compared among normal scalp (n=4), patchy alopecia areata scalp (n=8), and alopecia totalis/universalis scalp (n=8). In treated patients, disease severity was measured using the SALT score, which gives the percentage of scalp surface area affected. In humans, TCRbeta sequencing was performed on scalp tissue and on sorted CD4+ and CD8+ peripheral blood T cells from healthy controls and from patients with patchy or totalis/universalis alopecia areata. Tofacitinib was administered for 6 to 18 months, and 6 months of follow-up off drug were then conducted to assess delayed response and recurrence. High-throughput TCRbeta sequencing was used to examine T cell clonal expansion in alopecia areata in both the C3H/HeJ mouse model and human patients. Biopsies were taken from tofacitinib-treated patients at baseline and again at 4 and 24 weeks into treatment, and several of those patients also had a later scalp biopsy. immunoSEQ multiplex PCR using 35 Vbeta forward primers and 13 Jbeta reverse primers was used to amplify TCRbeta CDR3 regions. RNA came from the PAXgene miRNA kit for fixed scalp, the miRNeasy kit for PBMCs, and the RNeasy kit for mouse skin. General study outcomes and caveats: Compared with mice, TCR sequences shared between patients were less clear, possibly partly because of HLA diversity across the patient population. Because the treated cohort was small and had only one nonresponder, larger studies are needed to examine links between baseline CD8+ expansion and response. Many expanded lesional clones were found to persist in scalp and blood during tofacitinib treatment, and relapse after treatment cessation may be partly explained by this persistence. Unlike mouse skin, which is dominated by gammadelta T cells, normal human skin has resident alphabeta T cells that are also sequenced, and this complicates analysis of the scalp TCR repertoire. Higher clonality and more expanded CD8+ clones were observed in lesional scalp than in normal scalp, particularly in alopecia totalis/universalis, a finding suggestive of antigenic drive. With tofacitinib, both scalp clonality and the number of expanded CD8+ clones among the top 100 scalp clones went down significantly.

Per the publication, the time point label means: around 4 weeks on oral tofacitinib. The intended sense of this specimen's treatment or condition label: oral pan-JAK inhibitor, 5-10 mg twice daily. Lesional scalp punch biopsies and peripheral blood were obtained from alopecia areata patients. PBMCs were isolated by density centrifugation and stained for CD3, CD4 and CD8, and CD4+ and CD8+ T cells were sorted on a FACSAria. This clone has a handful of counts. There is no known antigen for this receptor. No clone much larger than this one lies a single base away; base qualities are absent. The library was prepared using the immunoSEQ multiplex PCR assay. To provide template for TCR sequencing, every sample had RNA extracted and reverse transcribed into cDNA. First-strand cDNA was synthesized using SuperScript III with a 2:1 mix of oligo-dT and random hexamers. A synthetic immune receptor repertoire was used to measure amplification bias, and any remaining bias was corrected computationally. The paper's data handling went like this. After raw reads were preprocessed to remove errors, the CDR3 was defined following IMGT conventions as running from the conserved cysteine to phenylalanine. Clonality was calculated as 1 minus Shannon entropy normalized by log2 of the number of productive unique TCRs. Scalp TCRbeta sequences were cross-referenced with sorted blood CD4 and CD8 repertoires so that the CD4 or CD8 identity of scalp clones could be inferred. TCRdb provides this immuneACCESS table in a form limited to in-frame rearrangements. Some clones are lacking; in checked studies, under half of them reflect an unresolved V gene, and why the rest are absent is not known. The V and J calls and clone size come from that table; D and trimming were worked out from the DNA. The sample yields approximately 140,000 clones; 80% to 90% were counted once. Approximately 25% of the sample is taken by the ten largest.

The CDR3 runs 12 amino acids, cysteine and phenylalanine included. Solely the CDR3 DNA is kept, with 36 bases framed from the first base. The junction carries 4 bases between V and J, which are trimmed by 1 base and 6 bases respectively. The germline V gene (reference sequence) supplies CDR1 SEHNR and CDR2 FQNEAQ. The sequence came from a human donor with alopecia areata. The chain employs TRBV7-9 and TRBJ2-1, with the D gene uncertain. This specimen was CD8+ T cells sorted from blood, taken at week 4, from a patient treated with tofacitinib. The nucleotide sequence is TGTGCCAGCAGCTTAGACCTCAATGAGCAGTTCTTC. Its amino acids are CASSLDLNEQFF.